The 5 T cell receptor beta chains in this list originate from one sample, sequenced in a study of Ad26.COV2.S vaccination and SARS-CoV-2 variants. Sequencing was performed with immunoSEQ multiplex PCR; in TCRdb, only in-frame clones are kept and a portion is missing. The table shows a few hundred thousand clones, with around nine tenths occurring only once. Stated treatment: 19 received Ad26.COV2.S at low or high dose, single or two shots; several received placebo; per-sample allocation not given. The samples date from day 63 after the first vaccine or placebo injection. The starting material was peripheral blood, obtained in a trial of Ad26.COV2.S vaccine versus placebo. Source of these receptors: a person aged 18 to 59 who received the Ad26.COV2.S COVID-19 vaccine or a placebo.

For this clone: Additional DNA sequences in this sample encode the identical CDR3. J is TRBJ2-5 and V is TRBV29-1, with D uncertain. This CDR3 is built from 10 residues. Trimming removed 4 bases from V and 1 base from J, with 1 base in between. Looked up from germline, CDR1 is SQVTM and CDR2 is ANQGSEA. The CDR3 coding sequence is TGCAGCGTTGGCCAAGAGACCCAGTACTTC. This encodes CSVGQETQYF.

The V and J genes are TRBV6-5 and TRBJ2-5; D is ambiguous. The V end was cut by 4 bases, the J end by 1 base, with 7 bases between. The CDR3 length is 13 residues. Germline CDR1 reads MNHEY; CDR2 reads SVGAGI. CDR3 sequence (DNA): TGTGCCAGCAGTTGGAGTTCCCAAGAGACCCAGTACTTC. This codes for CASSWSSQETQYF.

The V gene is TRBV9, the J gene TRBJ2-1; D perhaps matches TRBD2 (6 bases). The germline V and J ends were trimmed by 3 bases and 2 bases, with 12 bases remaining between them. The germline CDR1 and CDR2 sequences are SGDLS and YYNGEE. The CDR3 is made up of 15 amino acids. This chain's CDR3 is CASSAGRITYNEQFF. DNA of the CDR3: TGTGCCAGCAGCGCCGGGAGAATCACCTACAATGAGCAGTTCTTC. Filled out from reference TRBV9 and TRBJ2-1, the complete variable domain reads DSGVTQTPKHLITATGQRVTLRCSPRSGDLSVYWYQQSLDQGLQFLIQYYNGEERAKGNILERFSAQQFPDLHSELNLSSLELGDSALYFCASSAGRITYNEQFFGPGTRLTVL.

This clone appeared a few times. CDR3 amino acids: CASSQGFDWFLGKSTDTQYF. DNA of the CDR3: TGCGCCAGCAGCCAAGGATTCGATTGGTTTTTGGGAAAAAGCACAGATACGCAGTATTTT. The chain carries TRBV4-3 and TRBJ2-3; D unresolved. V was clipped by 1 base and J by 0 bases, with 23 bases between them. The germline V gene encodes CDR1 LGHNA and CDR2 YSLEER. The CDR3 is 20 residues long.

CDR3: CASSEAHGRTEAFF. In DNA, the CDR3 is TGTGCCAGCAGTGAAGCGCACGGACGCACTGAAGCTTTCTTT. The V call is TRBV6-1, the J call TRBJ1-1; no definite D call. Per the germline V gene, CDR1 is MNHNS and CDR2 is SASEGT. V lost 0 bases and J 4 bases, leaving 9 bases between the germline ends. The CDR3 totals 14 residues.